Below are 2 T cell receptor beta chains sequenced from a single sample in a study of identical twins. In TCRdb, the 5' RACE reads were re-called with MiXCR into one record per CDR3 protein. The table has 450,000 to 650,000 distinct CDR3 sequences, over 12% seen once. A further study also used this sample, focusing on yellow fever vaccine responses in identical twins.

Sequenced input: CD4+ T cells sorted from blood. These receptor sequences come from a woman aged 18-30 years in good health.

This clonotype was counted between two and nine times. The chain carries TRBV11-2 and TRBJ1-5, with TRBD1 identical over 7 bases. Germline CDR1 reads SGHAT; CDR2 reads FQNNGV. The CDR3 spans 16 residues. J gave up 3 bases and V 0 bases, and 5 bases lay outside the gene matches. This CDR3 reads CASSLDGQAHNQPQHF. The CDR3 region has the DNA TGTGCCAGCAGCTTAGATGGACAGGCTCACAATCAGCCCCAGCATTTT.

This clonotype has more than one count but fewer than ten. CDR3 protein: CATSDLFPLAVTYNEQFF. CDR3 sequence (DNA): TGTGCCACCAGTGATTTGTTCCCCCTAGCGGTGACGTACAATGAGCAGTTCTTC. This sequence joins TRBV24-1 and TRBJ2-1; 7 nucleotides line up with TRBD2. The CDR3 is 18 amino acids. With 0 bases clipped from V and 4 bases from J, the junction kept 11 bases outside the gene matches. The germline V gene encodes CDR1 KGHDR and CDR2 SFDVKD.